This T cell receptor (beta chain) is drawn from a study of blood T cell repertoires in COVID-19 (dated by TCRdb to the early 2020s). Describing the broader study: Samples from collaborators originated in the United States, Italy and Spain and spanned both the acute and convalescent phases of COVID-19. Deeply sampled blood TCRbeta repertoires from subjects exposed to, actively infected with, or recovered from COVID-19 were included in the dataset. Samples were obtained from the ongoing ImmuneRACE study (first 160 participants) and from 1,000 to 1,500 subjects provided by 6 global collaborators. A freely available public database, intended as a resource for researchers studying the immune response to SARS-CoV-2, is where the repertoires were released. The material from the prospective study consisted of cDNA or gDNA derived from T cells, B-cell-depleted T cells, or PBMCs. HLA class I and class II types, where available, came from metadata supplied by the sample provider rather than from assay-based typing. Sample metadata almost always included a de-identified subject ID, COVID-19 status, age in years and sex. Here is what the overall study found, with its caveats: Clinical and demographic metadata were provided uncurated, with the amount varying by source and participant.

The CDR3 runs 15 residues from the cysteine to the phenylalanine. CDR3 DNA is the only sequence kept; it has 45 bases, read in frame from the first base. V and J are trimmed by 1 base and 6 bases, and the gene matches miss 5 bases of the junction. Via the germline V gene, CDR1 is SQVTM and CDR2 ANQGSEA. TCRbeta CDR3 regions were amplified from genomic DNA by means of the immunoSEQ Assay, a bias-controlled multiplex PCR. In the original analysis: Nucleated cell counts per sample were estimated from amplification of reference gene primers within the assay. Sequence reads were collapsed and filtered to measure the absolute abundance of every unique TCRbeta CDR3 rearrangement. For each sample, productive Simpson clonality was calculated as the square root of Simpson's diversity index over productive rearrangements. This is the immuneACCESS table as TCRdb keeps it, with only in-frame sequences that have V and J called. A part of the clones is gone; compared with another copy, unresolved V genes explain less than half, and the rest is unexplained. V, J and clone size were drawn from that table, and D and trimming were deduced from the DNA. The sample table shows about 300,000 clones, and about nine tenths are seen once. The ten largest clones add up to about 1.6% of the sample.

Concerning this clone itself: What this receptor recognizes is not known. Base-call qualities are not available, and no considerably larger clone is one nucleotide away.

A second Seattle source provided samples from volunteer blood donors who had recovered from COVID-19. Whole blood was collected in K2EDTA tubes by collaborating institutions according to the institutions' own protocols. For TCRbeta analysis, collaborators shipped samples in one of three forms: frozen whole blood, isolated PBMCs, or DNA extracted from either of those sample types. Sequences were obtained from peripheral blood. Recombination linked TRBV29-1 to TRBJ2-2, and TRBD1 aligns with 10 junction nucleotides. This receptor was taken from a woman aged 40 to 55 who had recovered from COVID-19. The DNA is TGCAGCGTTGAAGGACAGGGGGCGCGAGCCGGGGAGCTGTTTTTT. Protein translation: CSVEGQGARAGELFF.